This T cell receptor (beta chain) was recovered during a study of T cells after yellow fever vaccination. Study observations and caveats: Abundant contaminating clonotypes from the bulk population could appear in FACS-sorted repertoires. Re-detected after boosting: most primary clones, more than 95% of CD4 and over 80% of CD8.

The V gene lost 0 bases and the J gene lost 2 bases, with 3 bases spanning the gap. Per germline, CDR1 SGDLS and CDR2 YYNGEE. The CDR3 sequence is 14 residues long. This clonotype was recorded a few times. They built TCR cDNA with 5'RACE template switching, a step that put in a universal primer site and UMIs. TCRdb independently ran MiXCR on the 5' RACE reads; one entry per CDR3 protein. Of about 96,000 distinct CDR3 sequences listed, under 9% are singletons. The starting material was CD8+ T cells not binding an NS4B(214-222) dextramer, sorted from PBMCs, obtained approximately 16 days after the first yellow fever vaccination. The J gene is TRBJ2-6, the V gene TRBV9; no clear D gene. The receptor comes from a man aged 18 to 29 who received the YFV17D yellow fever vaccine. CDR3 sequence reads: CASSVGAGANVLTF. The CDR3 nucleotides read TGTGCCAGCAGCGTAGGGGCTGGGGCCAACGTCCTGACTTTC.